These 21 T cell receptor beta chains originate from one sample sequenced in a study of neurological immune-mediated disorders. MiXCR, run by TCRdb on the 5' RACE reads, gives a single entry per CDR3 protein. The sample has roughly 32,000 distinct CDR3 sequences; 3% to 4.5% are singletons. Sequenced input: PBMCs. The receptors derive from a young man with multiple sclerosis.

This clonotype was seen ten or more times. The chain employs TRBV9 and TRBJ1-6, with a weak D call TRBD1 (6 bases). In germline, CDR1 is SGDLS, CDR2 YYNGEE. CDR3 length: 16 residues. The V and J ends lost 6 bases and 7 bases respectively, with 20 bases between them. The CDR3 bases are TGTGCCAGCACCCATGGGAGGGGGACGTTAAATTCACCCCTCCACTTT. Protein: CASTHGRGTLNSPLHF.

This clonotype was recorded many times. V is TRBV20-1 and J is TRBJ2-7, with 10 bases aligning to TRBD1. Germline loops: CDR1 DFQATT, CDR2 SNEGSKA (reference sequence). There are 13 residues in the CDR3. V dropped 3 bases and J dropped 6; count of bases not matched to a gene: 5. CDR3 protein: CSARSGTGVEQYF. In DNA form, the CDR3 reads TGCAGTGCTAGGAGTGGGACAGGGGTCGAGCAGTACTTC.

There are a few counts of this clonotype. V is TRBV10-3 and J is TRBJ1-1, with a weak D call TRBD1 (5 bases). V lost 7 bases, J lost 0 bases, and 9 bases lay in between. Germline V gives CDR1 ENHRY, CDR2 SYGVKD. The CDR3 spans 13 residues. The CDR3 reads CAITGLMNTEAFF. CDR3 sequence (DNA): TGTGCCATCACAGGGTTGATGAACACTGAAGCTTTCTTT.

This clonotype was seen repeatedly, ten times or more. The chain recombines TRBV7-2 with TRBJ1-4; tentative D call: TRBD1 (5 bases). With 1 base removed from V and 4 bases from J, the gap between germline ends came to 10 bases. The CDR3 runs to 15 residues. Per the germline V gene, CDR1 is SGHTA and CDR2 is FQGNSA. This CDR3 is CASSLDGRGNEKLFF. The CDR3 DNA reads TGTGCCAGCAGCTTAGATGGGAGGGGTAATGAAAAACTGTTTTTT.

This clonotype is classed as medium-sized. The CDR3 DNA is TGCAGTGCTAGAGATATGGTGAGCTCCTACGAGCAGTACTTC. It is translated as CSARDMVSSYEQYF. The rearrangement uses TRBV20-1 and TRBJ2-7; D unclear. Germline CDR1 DFQATT, CDR2 SNEGSKA (reference sequence). V was cut by 0 bases and J by 0 bases, with 9 bases left in between. This CDR3 has 14 amino acids.

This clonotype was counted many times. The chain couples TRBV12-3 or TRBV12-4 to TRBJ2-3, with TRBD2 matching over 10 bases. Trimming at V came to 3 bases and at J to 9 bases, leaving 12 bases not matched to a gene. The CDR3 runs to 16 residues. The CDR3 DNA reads TGTGCCAGCAGTTTTTCCAGCGGGGGGGCCAGGGCAACGCAGTATTTT. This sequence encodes CASSFSSGGARATQYF.

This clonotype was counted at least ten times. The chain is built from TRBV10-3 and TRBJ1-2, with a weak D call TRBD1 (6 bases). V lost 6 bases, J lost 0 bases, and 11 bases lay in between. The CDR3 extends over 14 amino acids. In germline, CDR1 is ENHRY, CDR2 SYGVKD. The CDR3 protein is CAISGQTSNYGYTF. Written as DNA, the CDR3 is TGTGCCATCAGCGGACAGACATCTAACTATGGCTACACCTTC.

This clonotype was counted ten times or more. CDR3 sequence reads: CASSWTQGYEQYF. CDR3 DNA sequence: TGCGCCAGCAGCTGGACACAGGGCTACGAGCAGTACTTC. The rearrangement links TRBV5-1 to TRBJ2-7, with D possibly being TRBD1 (6 bases). In germline, CDR1 is SGHRS, CDR2 YFSETQ. CDR3 size: 13 residues. Trimming removed 3 bases from V and 3 bases from J, with 10 bases in between.

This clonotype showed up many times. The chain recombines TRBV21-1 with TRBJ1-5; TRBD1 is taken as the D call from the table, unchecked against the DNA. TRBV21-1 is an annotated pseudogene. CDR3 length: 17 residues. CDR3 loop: CASSRFLQVYSNQPQHF. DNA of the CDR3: TGTGCCAGCAGCCGTTTTCTACAGGTATATAGCAATCAGCCCCAGCATTTT.

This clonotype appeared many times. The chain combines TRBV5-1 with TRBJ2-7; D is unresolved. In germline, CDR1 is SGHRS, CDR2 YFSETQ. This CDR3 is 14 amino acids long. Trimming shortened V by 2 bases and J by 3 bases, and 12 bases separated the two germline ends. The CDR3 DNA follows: TGCGCCAGCAGCTTAAACACGCTTAACTACGAGCAGTACTTC. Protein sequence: CASSLNTLNYEQYF.

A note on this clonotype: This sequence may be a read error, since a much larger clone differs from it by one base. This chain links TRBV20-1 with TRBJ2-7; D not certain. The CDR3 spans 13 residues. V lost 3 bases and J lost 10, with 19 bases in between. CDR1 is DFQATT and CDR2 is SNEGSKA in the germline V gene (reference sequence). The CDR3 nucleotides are TGCAGTGCTAGGGCCCTTGACACGGAAGACCAGTACTTC. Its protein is CSARALDTEDQYF.

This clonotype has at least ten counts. The CDR3 DNA follows: TGTGCCAGCAACCCAATAACGGGTGCCGGGGAGCTGTTTTTT. This sequence encodes CASNPITGAGELFF. This sequence joins TRBV7-6 and TRBJ2-2; no reliable D call. Germline CDR1 is SGHVS and CDR2 is FNYEAQ. Trimming pared 7 bases from V and 6 bases from J, leaving 15 bases between. The CDR3 extends over 14 amino acids.

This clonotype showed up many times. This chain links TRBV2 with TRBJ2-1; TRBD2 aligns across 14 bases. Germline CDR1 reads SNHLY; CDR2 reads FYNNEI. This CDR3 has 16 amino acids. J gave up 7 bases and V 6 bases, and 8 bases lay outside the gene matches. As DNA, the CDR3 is TGTGCCAGCAGGAGACTAGCGGGGGGGCGAGGTAATGAGCAGTTCTTC. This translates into CASRRLAGGRGNEQFF.

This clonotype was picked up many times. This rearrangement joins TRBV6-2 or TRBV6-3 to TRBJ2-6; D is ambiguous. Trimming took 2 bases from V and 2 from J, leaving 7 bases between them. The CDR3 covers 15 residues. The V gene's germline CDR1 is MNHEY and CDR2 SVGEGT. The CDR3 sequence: CASSYDSTGANVLTF. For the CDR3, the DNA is TGTGCCAGCAGTTACGACTCTACTGGGGCCAACGTCCTGACTTTC.

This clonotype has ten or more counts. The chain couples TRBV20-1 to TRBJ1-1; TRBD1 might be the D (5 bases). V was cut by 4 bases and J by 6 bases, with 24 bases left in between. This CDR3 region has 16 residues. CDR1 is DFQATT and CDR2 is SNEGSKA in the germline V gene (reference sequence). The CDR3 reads CSAKGSLEGFGAEAFF. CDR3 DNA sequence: TGCAGTGCTAAAGGCTCTCTGGAGGGGTTTGGTGCTGAAGCTTTCTTT.

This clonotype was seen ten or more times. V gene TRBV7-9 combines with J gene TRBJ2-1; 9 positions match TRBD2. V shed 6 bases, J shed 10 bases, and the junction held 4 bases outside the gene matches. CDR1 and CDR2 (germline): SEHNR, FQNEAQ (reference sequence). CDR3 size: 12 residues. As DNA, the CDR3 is TGTGCCAGCAGATTTCTAGCGGGGGAGCAGTTCTTC. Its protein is CASRFLAGEQFF.

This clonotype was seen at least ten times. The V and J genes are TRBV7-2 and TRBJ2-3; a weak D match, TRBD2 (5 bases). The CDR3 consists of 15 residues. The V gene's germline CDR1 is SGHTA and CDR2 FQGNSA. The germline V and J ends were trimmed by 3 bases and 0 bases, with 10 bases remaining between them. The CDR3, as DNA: TGTGCCAGCAGCTTTGGACTCCCTAGCACAGATACGCAGTATTTT. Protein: CASSFGLPSTDTQYF.

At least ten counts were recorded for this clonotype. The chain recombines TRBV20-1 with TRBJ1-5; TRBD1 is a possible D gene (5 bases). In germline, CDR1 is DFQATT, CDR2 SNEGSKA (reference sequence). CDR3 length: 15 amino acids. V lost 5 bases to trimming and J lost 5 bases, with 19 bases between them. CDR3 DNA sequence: TGCAGTGCTTATGACGCGGGGCCAAATCATCAGCCCCAGCATTTT. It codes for CSAYDAGPNHQPQHF.

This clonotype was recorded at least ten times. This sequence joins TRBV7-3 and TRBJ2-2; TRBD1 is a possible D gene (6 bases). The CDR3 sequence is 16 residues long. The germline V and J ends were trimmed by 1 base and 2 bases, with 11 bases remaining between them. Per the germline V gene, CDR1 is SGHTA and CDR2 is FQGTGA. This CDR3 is CASSLIGTSNTGELFF. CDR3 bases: TGTGCCAGCAGCTTAATCGGGACAAGCAACACCGGGGAGCTGTTTTTT.

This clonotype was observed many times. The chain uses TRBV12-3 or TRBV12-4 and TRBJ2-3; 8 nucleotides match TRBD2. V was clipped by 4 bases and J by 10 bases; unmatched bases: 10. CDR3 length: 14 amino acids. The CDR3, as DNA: TGTGCCAGCAGTTCCGGGACTAGGAAAGTCGCGCAGTATTTT. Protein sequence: CASSSGTRKVAQYF.

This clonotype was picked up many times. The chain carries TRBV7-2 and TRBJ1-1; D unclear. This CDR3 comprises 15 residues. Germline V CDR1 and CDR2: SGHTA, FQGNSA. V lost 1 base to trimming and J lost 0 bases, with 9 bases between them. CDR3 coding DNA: TGTGCCAGCAGCTTAGTTGGGCGGATGAACACTGAAGCTTTCTTT. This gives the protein CASSLVGRMNTEAFF.